This is a list of T cell receptor beta chains from one sample in a study of blood T cell repertoires in COVID-19. TCRdb keeps only in-frame clones here, not all; method: immunoSEQ multiplex PCR. Here the sample spans approximately 230,000 clones, approximately 82% being singletons. The material sequenced was PBMCs or T cells enriched from blood (not recorded which). These receptors all come from a man in his forties who had recovered from COVID-19. The CDR3 runs from the conserved cysteine through the conserved F or W. A D gene is named only where the DNA matches it firmly. Clone size, where shown, is once, few, many, or a class for clones that have expanded.

>TRBD1|-|TRBJ2-5|TRBV7-9
CASSLGGQGWETQYF
TGTGCCAGCAGCTTAGGTGGACAGGGCTGGGAGACCCAGTACTTC
>-|-|TRBJ2-1|TRBV24-1
CATSDSRQESYEQFF
TGTGCCACCAGTGATTCACGACAGGAGTCGTATGAGCAGTTCTTC
>TRBD1|once|TRBJ2-6|TRBV29-1
CSVTGTGLSGANVLTF
TGCAGCGTTACCGGGACAGGCTTATCTGGGGCCAACGTCCTGACTTTC
>TRBD1|-|TRBJ1-4|TRBV5-4
CASSSWDSSYEKLFF
TGTGCCAGCAGCTCCTGGGACAGCAGTTATGAAAAACTGTTTTTT
>TRBD1|-|TRBJ2-6|TRBV19
CASGTGAKSTGANVLTF
TGTGCCAGTGGGACAGGGGCTAAGTCTACTGGGGCCAACGTCCTGACTTTC
>-|-|TRBJ2-7|TRBV5-4
CASSLGQGGRNEQYF
TGTGCCAGCAGCTTAGGACAGGGAGGGAGGAACGAGCAGTACTTC
>-|-|TRBJ1-2|TRBV12-3/TRBV12-4
CASSPSMPYGYTF
TGTGCCAGCAGTCCCTCTATGCCGTATGGCTACACCTTC
>-|once|TRBJ1-1|TRBV27
CASASRQAGTEAFF
TGTGCCAGCGCCTCTCGACAGGCTGGCACTGAAGCTTTCTTT
>-|-|TRBJ1-2|TRBV7-9
CASSFGVGNRYGYTF
TGTGCCAGCAGCTTCGGAGTCGGCAACCGTTATGGCTACACCTTC
>TRBD2|-|TRBJ2-1|TRBV24-1
CATSDFAGADNEQFF
TGTGCCACCAGTGATTTTGCGGGAGCGGACAATGAGCAGTTCTTC
>TRBD2|once|TRBJ2-1|TRBV7-2
CASSLVAGGYNEQFF
TGTGCCAGCAGCTTAGTAGCGGGGGGCTACAATGAGCAGTTCTTC
>-|-|TRBJ2-2|TRBV9
CASSDRRSGTGELFF
TGTGCCAGCAGCGACCGTAGGTCAGGGACCGGGGAGCTGTTTTTT
>-|-|TRBJ1-2|TRBV6-1
CASSESTNEGGYTF
TGTGCCAGCAGTGAATCAACCAACGAGGGTGGCTACACCTTC
>-|-|TRBJ2-5|TRBV5-6
CASSVAGETQYF
TGTGCCAGCTCCGTCGCGGGAGAGACCCAGTACTTC
>-|-|TRBJ1-1|TRBV28
CASSFTDTEAFF
TGTGCCAGCAGTTTCACGGACACTGAAGCTTTCTTT
>-|-|TRBJ2-3|TRBV2
CASSARRTYSTDTQYF
TGTGCCAGCAGCGCCCGGAGAACCTACAGCACAGATACGCAGTATTTT
>TRBD2|-|TRBJ2-5|TRBV29-1
CSARTSGGETQYF
TGCAGCGCTCGGACTAGCGGGGGCGAGACCCAGTACTTC
>-|-|TRBJ2-5|TRBV7-3
CASSRGGPQETQYF
TGTGCCAGCAGCCGTGGGGGCCCTCAAGAGACCCAGTACTTC
>-|-|TRBJ2-5|TRBV2
CASSEFWATAGAETQYF
TGTGCCAGCAGTGAATTTTGGGCAACGGCGGGGGCAGAGACCCAGTACTTC
>-|-|TRBJ1-6|TRBV15
CATEDFSSYNSPLHF
TGTGCCACGGAGGATTTCAGCTCCTATAATTCACCCCTCCACTTT
>-|-|TRBJ2-1|TRBV5-4
CASSFLSSYNEQFF
TGTGCCAGCAGCTTTCTGAGCTCCTACAATGAGCAGTTCTTC
>-|-|TRBJ1-1|TRBV29-1
CSVEVQPRTEAFF
TGCAGCGTTGAAGTACAGCCTCGGACTGAAGCTTTCTTT
>TRBD2|-|TRBJ2-7|TRBV27
CASSKSSGGTYEQYF
TGTGCCAGCAGTAAATCTAGCGGGGGAACCTACGAGCAGTACTTC
>TRBD1|-|TRBJ1-2|TRBV7-9
CASGQGEDYGYTF
TGTGCCAGCGGACAGGGAGAAGACTATGGCTACACCTTC
>TRBD1|-|TRBJ2-7|TRBV5-6
CASSRTGVYHEQYF
TGTGCCAGCAGCCGGACAGGGGTTTACCACGAGCAGTACTTC
>-|once|TRBJ2-7|TRBV28
CASRPGTFLREQYF
TGTGCCAGCAGGCCCGGGACTTTCCTACGTGAGCAGTACTTC